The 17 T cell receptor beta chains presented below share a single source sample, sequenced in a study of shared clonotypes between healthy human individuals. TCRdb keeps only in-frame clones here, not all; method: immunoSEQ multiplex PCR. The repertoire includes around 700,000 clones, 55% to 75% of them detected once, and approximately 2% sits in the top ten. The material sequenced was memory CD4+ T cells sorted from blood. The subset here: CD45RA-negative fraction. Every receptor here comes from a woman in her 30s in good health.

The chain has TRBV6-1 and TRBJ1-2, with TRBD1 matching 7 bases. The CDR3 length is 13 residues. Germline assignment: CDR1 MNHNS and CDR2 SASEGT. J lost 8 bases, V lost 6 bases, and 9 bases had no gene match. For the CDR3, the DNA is TGTGCCAGCAGGGTTCGACAGGGCGGAGGCTACACCTTC. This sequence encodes CASRVRQGGGYTF.

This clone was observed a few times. This chain's CDR3 is CASRQQGAHQPQHF. Written as DNA, the CDR3 is TGTGCCAGCAGACAGCAGGGGGCGCATCAGCCCCAGCATTTT. The V gene is TRBV27, the J gene TRBJ1-5; 8 bases match TRBD1. This CDR3 is built from 14 residues. V dropped 6 bases and J dropped 5; count of bases not matched to a gene: 6. Germline V lookup: CDR1 MNHEY, CDR2 SMNVEV (reference sequence).

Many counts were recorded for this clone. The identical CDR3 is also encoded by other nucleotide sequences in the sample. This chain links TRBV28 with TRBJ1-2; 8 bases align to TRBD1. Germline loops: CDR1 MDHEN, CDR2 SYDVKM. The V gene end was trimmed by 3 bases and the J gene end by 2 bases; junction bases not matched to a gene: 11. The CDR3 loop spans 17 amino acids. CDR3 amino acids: CASSFWTGLTGNYGYTF. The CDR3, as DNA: TGTGCCAGCAGTTTCTGGACAGGGCTTACCGGGAACTATGGCTACACCTTC.

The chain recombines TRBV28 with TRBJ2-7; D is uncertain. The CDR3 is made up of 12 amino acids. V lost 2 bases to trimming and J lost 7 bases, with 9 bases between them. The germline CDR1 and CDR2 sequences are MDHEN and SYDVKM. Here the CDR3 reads CASSLRNGEQYF. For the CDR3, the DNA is TGTGCCAGCAGTTTACGGAATGGGGAGCAGTACTTC.

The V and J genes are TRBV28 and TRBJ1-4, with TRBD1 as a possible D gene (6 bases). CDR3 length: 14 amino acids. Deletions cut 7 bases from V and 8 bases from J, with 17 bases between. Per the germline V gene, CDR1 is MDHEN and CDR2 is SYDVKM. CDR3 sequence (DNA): TGTGCCAGCAACGAGTACAGGGTACGGGAAAAACTGTTTTTT. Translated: CASNEYRVREKLFF.

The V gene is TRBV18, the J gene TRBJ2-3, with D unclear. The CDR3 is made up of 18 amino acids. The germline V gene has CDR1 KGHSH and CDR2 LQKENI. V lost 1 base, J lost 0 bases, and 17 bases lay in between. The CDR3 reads CASSPLPLAAVSTDTQYF. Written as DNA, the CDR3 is TGTGCCAGCTCACCACTACCCCTGGCAGCCGTAAGCACAGATACGCAGTATTTT. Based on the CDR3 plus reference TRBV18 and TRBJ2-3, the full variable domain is NAGVMQNPRHLVRRRGQEARLRCSPMKGHSHVYWYRQLPEEGLKFMVYLQKENIIDESGMPKERFSAEFPKEGPSILRIQQVVRGDSAAYFCASSPLPLAAVSTDTQYFGPGTRLTVL.

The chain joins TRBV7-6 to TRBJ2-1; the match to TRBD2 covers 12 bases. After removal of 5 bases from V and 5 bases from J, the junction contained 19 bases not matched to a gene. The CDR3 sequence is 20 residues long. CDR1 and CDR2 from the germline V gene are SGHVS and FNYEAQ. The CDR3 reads CASSHLAFKSTSGSDNEQFF. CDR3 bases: TGTGCCAGCAGCCACTTAGCGTTTAAGTCGACTAGCGGGAGTGACAATGAGCAGTTCTTC. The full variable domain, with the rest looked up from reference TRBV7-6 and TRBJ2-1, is GAGVSQSPRYKVTKRGQDVALRCDPISGHVSLYWYRQALGQGPEFLTYFNYEAQQDKSGLPNDRFSAERPEGSISTLTIQRTEQRDSAMYRCASSHLAFKSTSGSDNEQFFGPGTRLTVL.

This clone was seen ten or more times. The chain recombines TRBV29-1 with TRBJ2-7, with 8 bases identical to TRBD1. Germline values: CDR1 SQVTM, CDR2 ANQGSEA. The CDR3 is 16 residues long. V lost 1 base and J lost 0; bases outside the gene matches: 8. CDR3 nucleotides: TGCAGCGTTGAAGCTAGAGGGACAGGTGACTCCTACGAGCAGTACTTC. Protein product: CSVEARGTGDSYEQYF.

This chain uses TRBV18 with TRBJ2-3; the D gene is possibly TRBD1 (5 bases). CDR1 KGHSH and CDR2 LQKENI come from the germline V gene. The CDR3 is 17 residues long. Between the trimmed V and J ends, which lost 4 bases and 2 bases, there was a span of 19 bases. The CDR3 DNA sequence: TGTGCCAGCTCACTGAAAGAAGGGGCGCGTGACACAGATACGCAGTATTTT. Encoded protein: CASSLKEGARDTDTQYF.

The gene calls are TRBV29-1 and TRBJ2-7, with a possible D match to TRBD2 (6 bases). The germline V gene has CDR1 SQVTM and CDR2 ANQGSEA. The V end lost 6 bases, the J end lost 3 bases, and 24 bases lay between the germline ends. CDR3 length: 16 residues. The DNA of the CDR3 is TGCAGCGTGGCTCTAATTTCCGGGACTCAGAGCTACGAGCAGTACTTC. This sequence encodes CSVALISGTQSYEQYF.

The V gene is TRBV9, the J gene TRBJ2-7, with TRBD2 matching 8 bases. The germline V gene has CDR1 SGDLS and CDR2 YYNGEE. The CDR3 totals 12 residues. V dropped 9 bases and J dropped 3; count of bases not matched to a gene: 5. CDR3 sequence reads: CANPRGGYEQYF. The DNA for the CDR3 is TGTGCCAACCCACGGGGGGGCTACGAGCAGTACTTC. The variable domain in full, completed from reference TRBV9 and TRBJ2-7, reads DSGVTQTPKHLITATGQRVTLRCSPRSGDLSVYWYQQSLDQGLQFLIQYYNGEERAKGNILERFSAQQFPDLHSELNLSSLELGDSALYFCANPRGGYEQYFGPGTRLTVT.

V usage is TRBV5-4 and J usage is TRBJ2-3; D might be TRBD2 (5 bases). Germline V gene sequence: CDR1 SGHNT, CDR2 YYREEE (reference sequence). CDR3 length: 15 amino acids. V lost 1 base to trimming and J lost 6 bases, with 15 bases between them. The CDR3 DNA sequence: TGTGCCAGCAGCTTGACTAGTAGCGAGATGGATACGCAGTATTTT. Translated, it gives CASSLTSSEMDTQYF.

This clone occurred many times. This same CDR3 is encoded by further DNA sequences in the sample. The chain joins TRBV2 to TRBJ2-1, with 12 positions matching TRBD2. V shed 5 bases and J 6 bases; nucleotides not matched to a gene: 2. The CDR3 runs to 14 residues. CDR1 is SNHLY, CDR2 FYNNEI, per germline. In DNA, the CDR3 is TGTGCCAGCAGTCGACTAGCGGGAGTCAATGAGCAGTTCTTC. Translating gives CASSRLAGVNEQFF.

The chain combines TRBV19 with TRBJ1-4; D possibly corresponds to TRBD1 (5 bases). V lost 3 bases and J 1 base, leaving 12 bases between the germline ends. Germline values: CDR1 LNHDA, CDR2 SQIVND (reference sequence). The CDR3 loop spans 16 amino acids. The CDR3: CASSMERGRTNEKLFF. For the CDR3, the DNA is TGTGCCAGTAGTATGGAAAGGGGTCGAACTAATGAAAAACTGTTTTTT.

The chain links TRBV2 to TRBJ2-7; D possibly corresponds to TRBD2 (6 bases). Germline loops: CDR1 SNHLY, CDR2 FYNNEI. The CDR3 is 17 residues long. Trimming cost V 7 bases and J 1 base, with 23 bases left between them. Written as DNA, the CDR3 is TGTGCCAGCACCAATGAAGGACTTGGCGGGAAGTCCTACGAGCAGTACTTC. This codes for CASTNEGLGGKSYEQYF.

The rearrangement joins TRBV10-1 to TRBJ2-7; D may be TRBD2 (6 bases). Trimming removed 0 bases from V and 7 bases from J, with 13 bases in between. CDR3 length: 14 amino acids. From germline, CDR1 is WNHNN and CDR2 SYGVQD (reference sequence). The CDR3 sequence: CASSESLAAGEQYF. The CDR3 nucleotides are TGCGCCAGCAGTGAGTCACTAGCCGCCGGGGAGCAGTACTTC.

The CDR3 reads CASRRGETNYGYTF. The CDR3 DNA reads as TGTGCCAGCAGGAGGGGGGAGACGAACTATGGCTACACCTTC. V gene TRBV2 combines with J gene TRBJ1-2; perhaps TRBD1 as D (6 bases). CDR1 and CDR2 (germline): SNHLY, FYNNEI. This CDR3 is built from 14 residues. V was shortened by 6 bases and J by 2 bases, with 13 bases between the two germline ends.